Listed below are T cell receptor beta chains from one sample, sequenced in a study of T cell responses to AZD1222 COVID-19 vaccine. The method was immunoSEQ multiplex PCR; TCRdb's version includes in-frame clones alone and lacks a portion of them. The repertoire holds approximately 76,000 clones, with 70% to 85% as singletons. The sample consisted of peripheral blood, taken on day 0 of AZD1222 vaccination. The receptor set was obtained from an adult in good health. Both conserved end residues are part of each CDR3. A D gene is named only where the DNA matches it firmly. Clone size appears in some rows only: once, few, many, or a class for an expanded clone.

V gene,clone size,D gene,J gene,CDR3 DNA,CDR3 protein
TRBV7-2,-,-,TRBJ2-7,TGTGCCAGCAGCGTGGGGGTCGACTACGAGCAGTACTTC,CASSVGVDYEQYF
TRBV2,-,TRBD2,TRBJ2-1,TGTGCCAGCAGTGTTCGCGGGAGGGACAATGAGCAGTTCTTC,CASSVRGRDNEQFF
TRBV16,few,-,TRBJ1-2,TGTGCCAGCAGCCAATCGATACAGGCCGTTGGCTACACCTTC,CASSQSIQAVGYTF
TRBV7-9,-,-,TRBJ2-1,TGTGCCAGCAGCTTAGGTTTGGGCCTCAATGAGCAGTTCTTC,CASSLGLGLNEQFF
TRBV7-9,-,-,TRBJ1-2,TGTGCCAGCAGCTTAGGAGGGGAGGTCGGTGGCTACACCTTC,CASSLGGEVGGYTF
TRBV9,-,-,TRBJ2-7,TGTGCCAGCAGCGTAGACGGGGGCCCATCCTACGAGCAGTACTTC,CASSVDGGPSYEQYF
TRBV3-1/TRBV3-2,few,-,TRBJ2-1,TGTGCCAGCAGCCTAAGTCCGCTAGCCTACAATGAGCAGTTCTTC,CASSLSPLAYNEQFF
TRBV5-4,-,-,TRBJ1-1,TGTGCCAGCAGCGGGGATCTGAACACTGAAGCTTTCTTT,CASSGDLNTEAFF
TRBV5-6,-,TRBD1,TRBJ2-7,TGTGCCAGCAGCTATCCACAGGGGAGCTCCTACGAGCAGTACTTC,CASSYPQGSSYEQYF
TRBV7-8,-,-,TRBJ1-6,TGTGCCAGCAGCTTAGCCCGCATCCCGATGGAGGCGTCACCCCTCCACTTT,CASSLARIPMEASPLHF
TRBV5-4,-,TRBD2,TRBJ2-5,TGTGCCAGCAGCTCGGGACTAGCGGGGGGTCGCGGGAAGACCCAGTACTTC,CASSSGLAGGRGKTQYF
TRBV6-5,-,TRBD1,TRBJ1-2,TGTGCCAGCAGTTCCGACAGGGTCGGGAGGGGCTACACCTTC,CASSSDRVGRGYTF
TRBV3-1/TRBV3-2,-,TRBD1,TRBJ2-7,TGTGCCAGCAGCCAACTTGGGACAGCTTACTCCTACGAGCAGTACTTC,CASSQLGTAYSYEQYF
TRBV7-2,-,-,TRBJ2-5,TGTGCCAGCAGATCAACTCGGGGGAACCAAGAGACCCAGTACTTC,CASRSTRGNQETQYF
TRBV3-1/TRBV3-2,-,-,TRBJ2-3,TGTGCCAGCAGCCAAGTCGGGTGGTCTAGGTTAGATGCAGATACGCAGTATTTT,CASSQVGWSRLDADTQYF
TRBV12-3/TRBV12-4,-,-,TRBJ1-1,TGTGCCAGCAGTCCCAGGGCCACTGAAGCTTTCTTT,CASSPRATEAFF
TRBV7-2,few,TRBD1,TRBJ1-5,TGTGCCAGCAGCTTGGTACAGGGGAAAGAAGGAGCCAATTTATGGCCCCAGCATTTT,CASSLVQGKEGANLWPQHF
TRBV3-1/TRBV3-2,-,-,TRBJ1-5,TGTGCCAGCAGCCAAGAGGCACAGGGTGAGAGCAATCAGCCCCAGCATTTT,CASSQEAQGESNQPQHF
TRBV5-6,few,-,TRBJ1-2,TGTGCCAGCAGCTTGCAGTTGGGTCCAACCTATGGCTACACCTTC,CASSLQLGPTYGYTF
TRBV20-1,-,-,TRBJ1-2,TGCAGTGCTAGTAACCCAGGGAGGTATGGCTACACCTTC,CSASNPGRYGYTF
TRBV27,-,-,TRBJ2-2,TGTGCCAGCGCCCAGGGGCCACGCACCGGGGAGCTGTTTTTT,CASAQGPRTGELFF
TRBV5-6,few,-,TRBJ2-6,TGTGCCAGCAGCTTGATGATCAGCTCTGGGGCCAACGTCCTGACTTTC,CASSLMISSGANVLTF
TRBV7-9,few,-,TRBJ2-1,TGTGCCAGCAGCCCCGGTTATAGGGGTCTGGAGAACCATGAGCAGTTCTTC,CASSPGYRGLENHEQFF
TRBV25-1,-,TRBD2,TRBJ2-7,TGTGCCAGCAGTGAATTGGAGCGGGAGGGTCCTGTAGAGCAGTACTTC,CASSELEREGPVEQYF
TRBV5-1,-,-,TRBJ2-3,TGCGCCAGCACCAACGGAATAACTAGCACAGATACGCAGTATTTT,CASTNGITSTDTQYF
TRBV28,-,-,TRBJ2-5,TGTGCCAGCAGTTTCCAGGGTGAAGGGGCCCAAGAGACCCAGTACTTC,CASSFQGEGAQETQYF
TRBV6-5,-,TRBD2,TRBJ2-5,TGTGCCAGCAGTTCCGGGACTAGCGGGAGAAAGGCCCAGTACTTC,CASSSGTSGRKAQYF
TRBV3-1/TRBV3-2,once,TRBD1,TRBJ1-5,TGTGCCAGCAGCCACGGGACAGGTTATAGCAATCAGCCCCAGCATTTT,CASSHGTGYSNQPQHF
TRBV6-2/TRBV6-3,-,-,TRBJ2-3,TGTGCCAGCAGTTACTCGGGGGTTGATACGCAGTATTTT,CASSYSGVDTQYF
TRBV5-6,-,-,TRBJ1-3,TGTGCCAGCAGCTTGGACCAAAACACCATATATTTT,CASSLDQNTIYF
TRBV7-9,-,-,TRBJ2-2,TGTGCCAGCAGCTTAAGGGACACCGGGGAGCTGTTTTTT,CASSLRDTGELFF
TRBV14,-,-,TRBJ1-2,TGTGCCAGCAGCCCGACAGTTGTGACTTATGGCTACACCTTC,CASSPTVVTYGYTF
TRBV28,-,TRBD1,TRBJ2-7,TGTGCCAGCAGACCACAGCGCGGACAGGGGTACGAGCAGTACTTC,CASRPQRGQGYEQYF
TRBV11-2,-,TRBD2,TRBJ2-7,TGTGCCAGCAGCTACGGGGGGTCCACCTACGAGCAGTACTTC,CASSYGGSTYEQYF
TRBV5-1,-,TRBD1,TRBJ1-2,TGCGCCAGCAGCCCCTCAACGACAGGGAAGGATGGCTACACCTTC,CASSPSTTGKDGYTF